The 7 T cell receptor beta chains below were found in one sample sequenced in a study of neurological immune-mediated disorders. Time point of the sample: longitudinal time-point 1 (baseline). MiXCR, run by TCRdb on the 5' RACE reads, gives a single entry per CDR3 protein. The sample has 55,000 to 65,000 distinct CDR3 sequences, around 10% seen once. Input material: PBMCs. These receptors came from a male donor with HTLV-1-associated myelopathy (HAM/TSP).

This clonotype occurred many times. The rearrangement links TRBV3-1 to TRBJ1-2; 7 bases agree with TRBD1. V lost 4 bases and J lost 6; bases outside the gene matches: 8. The CDR3 extends over 14 amino acids. Germline loops: CDR1 LGHDT, CDR2 YNNKEL (reference sequence). CDR3 protein: CASSPRDRDNGYTF. In DNA form, the CDR3 reads TGTGCCAGCAGCCCCCGGGACAGAGATAATGGCTACACCTTC. Combining the CDR3 with reference TRBV3-1 and TRBJ1-2 gives the whole variable domain DTAVSQTPKYLVTQMGNDKSIKCEQNLGHDTMYWYKQDSKKFLKIMFSYNNKELIINETVPNRFSPKSPDKAHLNLHINSLELGDSAVYFCASSPRDRDNGYTFGSGTRLTVV.

This clonotype was observed many times. The chain couples TRBV7-2 to TRBJ1-1; D might be TRBD1 (5 bases). Per the germline V gene, CDR1 is SGHTA and CDR2 is FQGNSA. V dropped 1 base and J dropped 1 base, with 10 bases sitting between them. The CDR3 sequence is 15 residues long. In DNA form, the CDR3 reads TGTGCCAGCAGCTTAGTGGGACGGGGGAACACTGAAGCTTTCTTT. Translation: CASSLVGRGNTEAFF.

The chain uses TRBV6-1 and TRBJ1-1; D not certain. The V end lost 1 base, the J end lost 0 bases, and 9 bases lay between the germline ends. Germline V gene sequence: CDR1 MNHNS, CDR2 SASEGT. This CDR3 is built from 15 residues. This CDR3 is CASSEGHRMNTEAFF. As DNA, the CDR3 is TGTGCCAGCAGTGAAGGACACAGAATGAACACTGAAGCTTTCTTT.

This clonotype was seen at least ten times. The V gene is TRBV12-3 or TRBV12-4, the J gene TRBJ1-2; D might be TRBD1 (5 bases). This CDR3 has 15 amino acids. Trimming pared 6 bases from V and 1 base from J, leaving 15 bases between. Here the CDR3 reads CASRVEGILNYGYTF. In nucleotides, the CDR3 is TGTGCCAGCAGAGTGGAGGGGATCCTTAACTATGGCTACACCTTC.

For this clonotype: This sequence may be a read error, since a much larger clone differs from it by one base. The chain couples TRBV29-1 to TRBJ1-2, with D possibly TRBD1 on 6 matching bases. CDR1 is SQVTM, CDR2 ANQGSEA, per germline. CDR3 length: 12 residues. The CDR3 DNA is TGCAACGTTACTCAGGGGTCCGTTGGCTACACCTTC. Encoded protein: CNVTQGSVGYTF. The variable domain in full, with the rest retrieved from reference TRBV29-1 and TRBJ1-2, is SAVISQKPSRDICQRGTSLTIQCQVDSQVTMMFWYRQQPGQSLTLIATANQGSEATYESGFVIDKFPISRPNLTFSTLTVSNMSPEDSSIYLCNVTQGSVGYTFGSGTRLTVV.

This clonotype appeared once. V and J are TRBV15 and TRBJ1-2, with 7 bases identical to TRBD1. J was trimmed by 7 bases and V by 3 bases; bases with no gene match: 8. Per the germline V gene, CDR1 is LNHNV and CDR2 is YYDKDF (reference sequence). The CDR3 covers 14 residues. The CDR3, as DNA: TGTGCCACCAGCAGGGGGGAGGGGGCGACTGGCTACACCTTC. It encodes CATSRGEGATGYTF.

This clonotype was seen at least ten times. The chain joins TRBV20-1 to TRBJ2-1, with a possible D match to TRBD2 (6 bases). CDR1 is DFQATT and CDR2 is SNEGSKA in the germline V gene (reference sequence). Trimming took off 5 bases at V and 5 bases at J, with 10 bases between the two ends. This CDR3 region has 12 residues. The CDR3 loop reads CSARDWDNEQFF. The CDR3 nucleotides are TGCAGTGCTCGGGACTGGGACAATGAGCAGTTCTTC.